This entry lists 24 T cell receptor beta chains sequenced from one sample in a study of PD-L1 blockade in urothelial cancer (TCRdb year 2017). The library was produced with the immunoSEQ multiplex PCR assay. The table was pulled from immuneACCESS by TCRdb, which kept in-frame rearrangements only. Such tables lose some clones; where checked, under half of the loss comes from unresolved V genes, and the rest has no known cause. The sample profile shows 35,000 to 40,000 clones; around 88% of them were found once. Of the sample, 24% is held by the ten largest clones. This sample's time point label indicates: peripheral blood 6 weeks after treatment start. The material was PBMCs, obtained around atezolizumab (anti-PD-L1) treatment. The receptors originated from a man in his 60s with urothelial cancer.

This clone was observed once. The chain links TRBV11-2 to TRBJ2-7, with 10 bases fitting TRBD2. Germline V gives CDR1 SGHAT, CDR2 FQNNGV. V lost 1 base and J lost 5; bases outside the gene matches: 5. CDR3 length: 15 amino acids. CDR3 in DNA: TGTGCCAGCAGCTTAGCCCCTAGCGGGAGAAACGAGCAGTACTTC. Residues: CASSLAPSGRNEQYF. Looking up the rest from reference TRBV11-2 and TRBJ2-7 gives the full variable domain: EAGVAQSPRYKIIEKRQSVAFWCNPISGHATLYWYQQILGQGPKLLIQFQNNGVVDDSQLPKDRFSAERLKGVDSTLKIQPAKLEDSAVYLCASSLAPSGRNEQYFGPGTRLTVT.

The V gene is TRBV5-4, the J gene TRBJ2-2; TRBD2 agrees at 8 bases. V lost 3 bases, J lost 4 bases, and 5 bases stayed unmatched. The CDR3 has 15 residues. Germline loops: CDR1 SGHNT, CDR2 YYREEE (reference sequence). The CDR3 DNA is TGTGCCAGCAGCTCAGCGGGAGTAGGCACCGGGGAGCTGTTTTTT. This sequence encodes CASSSAGVGTGELFF.

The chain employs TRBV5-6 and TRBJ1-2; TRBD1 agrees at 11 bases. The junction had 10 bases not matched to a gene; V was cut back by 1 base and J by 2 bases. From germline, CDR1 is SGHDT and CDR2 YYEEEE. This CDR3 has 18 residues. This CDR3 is CASSLTAGTGGRNYGYTF. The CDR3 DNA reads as TGTGCCAGCAGCTTGACAGCCGGGACAGGGGGACGAAACTATGGCTACACCTTC.

CDR3 in DNA: TGTGCCAGCAGTGAGGCGGCTAGCGGGAGGGACGAGCAGTACTTC. This gives the protein CASSEAASGRDEQYF. V gene TRBV6-4 combines with J gene TRBJ2-7; 12 bases are a match to TRBD2. The CDR3 loop spans 15 amino acids. The germline gives CDR1 MRHNA, CDR2 SNTAGT. V was pared by 3 bases and J by 5 bases, with 5 bases of the junction left unmatched.

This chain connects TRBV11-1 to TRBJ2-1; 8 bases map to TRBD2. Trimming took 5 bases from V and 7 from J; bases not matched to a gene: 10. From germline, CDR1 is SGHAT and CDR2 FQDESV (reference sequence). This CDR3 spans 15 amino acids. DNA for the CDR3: TGTGCCAGCAGCGAGCGGGGGACCGGGAGAAATGAGCAGTTCTTC. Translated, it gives CASSERGTGRNEQFF.

CDR3 sequence reads: CASSLDQGLYEQYF. CDR3 DNA: TGTGCCAGCAGCTTGGATCAGGGCCTCTACGAGCAGTACTTC. The J gene is TRBJ2-7, the V gene TRBV5-4; D might be TRBD1 (5 bases). Germline loops: CDR1 SGHNT, CDR2 YYREEE (reference sequence). Trimming left V 0 bases short and J 3 bases short, with 10 bases between. The CDR3 has 14 residues.

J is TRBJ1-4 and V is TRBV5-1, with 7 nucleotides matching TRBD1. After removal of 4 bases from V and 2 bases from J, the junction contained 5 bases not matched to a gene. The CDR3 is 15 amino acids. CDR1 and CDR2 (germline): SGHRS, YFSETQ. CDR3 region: CASSPQGFTNEKLFF. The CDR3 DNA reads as TGCGCCAGCAGCCCACAGGGGTTCACTAATGAAAAACTGTTTTTT.

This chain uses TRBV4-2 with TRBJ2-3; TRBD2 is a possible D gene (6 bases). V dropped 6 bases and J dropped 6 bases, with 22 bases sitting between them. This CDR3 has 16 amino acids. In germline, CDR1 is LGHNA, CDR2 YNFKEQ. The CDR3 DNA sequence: TGTGCCAGCAGACCAAATAGATGGGGGGAACGGGATACGCAGTATTTT. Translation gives CASRPNRWGERDTQYF.

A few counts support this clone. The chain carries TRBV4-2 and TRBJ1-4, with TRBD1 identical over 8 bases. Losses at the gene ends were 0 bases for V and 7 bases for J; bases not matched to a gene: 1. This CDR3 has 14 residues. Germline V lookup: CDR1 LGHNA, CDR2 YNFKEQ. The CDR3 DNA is TGTGCCAGCAGCCAAGAACAGGGGGGTGAAAAACTGTTTTTT. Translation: CASSQEQGGEKLFF.

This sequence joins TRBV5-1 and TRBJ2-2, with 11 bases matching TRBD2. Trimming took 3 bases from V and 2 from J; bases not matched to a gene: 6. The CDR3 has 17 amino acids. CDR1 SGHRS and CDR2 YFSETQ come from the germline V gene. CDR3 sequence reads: CASSWASGGLNTGELFF. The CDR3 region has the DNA TGCGCCAGCAGCTGGGCTAGCGGGGGGTTAAACACCGGGGAGCTGTTTTTT.

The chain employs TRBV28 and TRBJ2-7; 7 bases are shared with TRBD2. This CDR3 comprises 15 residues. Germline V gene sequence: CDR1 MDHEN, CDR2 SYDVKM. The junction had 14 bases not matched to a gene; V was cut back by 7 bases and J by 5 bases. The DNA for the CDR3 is TGTGCCAGCACCATTGGGGACTACTCACTCCACGAGCAGTACTTC. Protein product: CASTIGDYSLHEQYF.

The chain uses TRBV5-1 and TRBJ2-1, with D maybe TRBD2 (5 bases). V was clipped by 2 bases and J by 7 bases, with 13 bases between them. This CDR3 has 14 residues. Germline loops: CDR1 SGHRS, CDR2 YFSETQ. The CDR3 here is CASSLGILGNEQFF. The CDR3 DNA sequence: TGCGCCAGCAGCTTAGGGATACTAGGTAATGAGCAGTTCTTC.

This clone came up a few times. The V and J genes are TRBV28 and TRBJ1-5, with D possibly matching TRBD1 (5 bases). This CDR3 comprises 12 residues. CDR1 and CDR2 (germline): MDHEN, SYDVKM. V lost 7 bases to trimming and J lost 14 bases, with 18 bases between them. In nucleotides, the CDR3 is TGTGCCAGCACCACGGACCAGGGTCCGAAGCATTTT. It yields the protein CASTTDQGPKHF. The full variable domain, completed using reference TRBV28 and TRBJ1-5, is DVKVTQSSRYLVKRTGEKVFLECVQDMDHENMFWYRQDPGLGLRLIYFSYDVKMKEKGDIPEGYSVSREKKERFSLILESASTNQTSMYLCASTTDQGPKHFGDGTRLSIL.

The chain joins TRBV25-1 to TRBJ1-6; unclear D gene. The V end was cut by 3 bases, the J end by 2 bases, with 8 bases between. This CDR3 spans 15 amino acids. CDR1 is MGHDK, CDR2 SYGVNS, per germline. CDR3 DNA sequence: TGTGCCAGCAGTGAGGAGGGCCCCTATAATTCACCCCTCCACTTT. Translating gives CASSEEGPYNSPLHF.

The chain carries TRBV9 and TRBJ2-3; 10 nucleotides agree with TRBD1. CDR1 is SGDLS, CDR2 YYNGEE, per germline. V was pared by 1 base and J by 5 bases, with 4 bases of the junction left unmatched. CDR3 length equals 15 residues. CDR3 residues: CASSVRQGAGDTQYF. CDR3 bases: TGTGCCAGCAGCGTAAGACAGGGGGCAGGAGATACGCAGTATTTT.

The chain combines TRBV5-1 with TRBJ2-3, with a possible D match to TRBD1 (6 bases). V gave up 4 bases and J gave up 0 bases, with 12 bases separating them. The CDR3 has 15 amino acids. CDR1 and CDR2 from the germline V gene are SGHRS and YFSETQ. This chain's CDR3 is CASSGTGHSTDTQYF. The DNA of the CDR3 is TGCGCCAGCAGCGGTACGGGACATAGCACAGATACGCAGTATTTT.

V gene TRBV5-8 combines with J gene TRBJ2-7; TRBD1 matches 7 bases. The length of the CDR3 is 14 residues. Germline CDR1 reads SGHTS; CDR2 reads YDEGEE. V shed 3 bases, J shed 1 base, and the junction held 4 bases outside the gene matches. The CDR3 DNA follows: TGTGCCAGCAGCTCTCGACAGGGATCCTACGAGCAGTACTTC. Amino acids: CASSSRQGSYEQYF.

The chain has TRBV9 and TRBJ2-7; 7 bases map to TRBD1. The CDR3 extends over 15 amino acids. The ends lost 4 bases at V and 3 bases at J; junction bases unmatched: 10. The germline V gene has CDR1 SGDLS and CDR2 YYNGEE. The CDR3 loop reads CASSKTTGSLYEQYF. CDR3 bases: TGTGCCAGCAGCAAAACGACAGGGTCTCTCTACGAGCAGTACTTC.

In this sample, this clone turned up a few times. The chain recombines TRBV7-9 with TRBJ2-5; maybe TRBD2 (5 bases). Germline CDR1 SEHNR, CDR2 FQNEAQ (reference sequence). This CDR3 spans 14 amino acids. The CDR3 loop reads CAGTRAESSETQYF. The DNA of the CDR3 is TGTGCTGGTACTAGGGCCGAGTCCTCAGAGACCCAGTACTTC.

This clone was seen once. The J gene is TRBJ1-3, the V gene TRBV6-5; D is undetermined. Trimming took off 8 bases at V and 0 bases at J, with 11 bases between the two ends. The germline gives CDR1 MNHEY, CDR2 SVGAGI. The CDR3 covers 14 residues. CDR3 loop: CASRDVYSGNTIYF. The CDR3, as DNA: TGTGCCAGCCGGGATGTATACTCTGGAAACACCATATATTTT.

The CDR3 DNA follows: TGTGCCTGGAGTTCGGCAGGGCTGGACACTGAAGCTTTCTTT. This encodes CAWSSAGLDTEAFF. J is TRBJ1-1 and V is TRBV30, with a tentative D call TRBD1 (5 bases). Trimming removed 2 bases at V and 3 bases at J, with 13 bases between. This CDR3 region has 14 residues. The V gene's germline CDR1 is GTSNPN and CDR2 SVGIG (reference sequence). Filled out from reference TRBV30 and TRBJ1-1, the complete variable domain reads SQTIHQWPATLVQPVGSPLSLECTVEGTSNPNLYWYRQAAGRGLQLLFYSVGIGQISSEVPQNLSASRPQDRQFILSSKKLLLSDSGFYLCAWSSAGLDTEAFFGQGTRLTVV.

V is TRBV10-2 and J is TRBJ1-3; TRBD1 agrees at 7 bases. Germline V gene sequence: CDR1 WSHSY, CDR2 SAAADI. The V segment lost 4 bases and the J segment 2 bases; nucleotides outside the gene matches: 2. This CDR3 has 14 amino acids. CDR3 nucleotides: TGCGCCAGCAGTGCGACAGGGCCTGGAAACACCATATATTTT. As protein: CASSATGPGNTIYF.

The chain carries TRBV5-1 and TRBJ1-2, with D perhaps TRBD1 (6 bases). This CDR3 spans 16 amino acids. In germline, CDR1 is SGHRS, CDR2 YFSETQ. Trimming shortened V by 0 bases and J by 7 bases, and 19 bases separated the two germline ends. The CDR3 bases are TGCGCCAGCAGCTTGGATGGGTATTCAGGGGTAGGTGGCTACACCTTC. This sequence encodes CASSLDGYSGVGGYTF.

CDR3 nucleotide sequence: TGCGCCAGCAGTGAGTCCCCACAGGACACTGAAGCTTTCTTT. Translated: CASSESPQDTEAFF. V gene TRBV10-1 combines with J gene TRBJ1-1, with a weak D call TRBD1 (5 bases). CDR1 is WNHNN and CDR2 is SYGVQD in the germline V gene (reference sequence). With 0 bases removed from V and 3 bases from J, the gap between germline ends came to 8 bases. The CDR3 sequence is 14 residues long.